This T cell receptor beta chain originates from a study of cytomegalovirus exposure and HLA in healthy donors (dated by TCRdb to the late 2010s). Study-wide context: An earlier analysis of roughly 500 of the donors reported 250 to 300 Gb of sequence data and around 120 million unique TCR beta sequences from about 179 million T cells. About 300 gigabases of sequencing data and approximately 85 million unique TCR sequences were included in an early release covering over 600 HLA-typed donors. The genetic ancestry cluster associated with self-reported Caucasian donors included roughly 84% of the approximately 410 genotyped donors. The study aimed to test whether cataloging public T cell receptors could reveal signatures of past pathogen exposure. The study used immunosequencing to profile the T cell repertoires of several hundred subjects and linked those repertoires to cytomegalovirus serostatus. In addition to the first cohort of approximately 650 subjects, a separate validation cohort of approximately 130 different subjects was used. High-throughput TCR immunosequencing, statistical association of individual TCRs with disease status, and machine learning were combined to predict cytomegalovirus infection status. To study patterns of TCR occurrence, a later analysis re-analyzed previously published TCR beta repertoires from 600 to 750 donors and added high-resolution HLA genotyping. The later analysis used no new phenotypic data to find candidate immune exposures, relying instead on TCR beta sequences and their occurrence across donors. An earlier analysis of around 580 of the donors used high-throughput TCR beta sequencing to judge whether each TCR beta V gene segment behaved as functional or pseudogenic. Donor age, sex, ethnicity and CMV serostatus were collected together with the repertoire data. In a later genetic analysis, genome-wide SNP genotypes for about 60% of the 666 donors were used, and that subset was treated as a discovery cohort. Every repertoire in the discovery cohort had been generated on one and the same sequencing platform. Class I and class II HLA loci were covered by the typing at four-digit resolution. Typing coverage differed by locus: A, B, C, DRB1 and DQB1 were typed in roughly 620-630 donors, DQA1 in 522, DPA1 in some 600, and DPB1 in approximately 450. Five DR-DQ haplotypes were treated as single units for association and clustering because of strong linkage in the cohort. On average, roughly 240,000 unique TCR beta nucleotide sequences were sequenced per donor among 398 genotyped donors of the cohort, with roughly 18% of those sequences being non-productive.

The method behind the library was the immunoSEQ multiplex PCR assay. For the multiplex PCR, a mixture combining 60 forward primers for TCR Vbeta segments and 13 reverse primers for TCR Jbeta segments was used. Amplification of the CDR3 region of rearranged TCR beta genes was performed with a multiplex PCR assay on genomic DNA. The amplified TCR beta libraries were sequenced on the Illumina HiSeq System as 87-base-pair reads. The authors' pipeline ran thus. A later analysis counted about 76 million unique TCR beta chains across the 650 to 800 repertoires, and 9.5 million to 11 million of these chains were shared by at least two donors. A nearest-neighbor algorithm error-corrected the raw reads and collapsed the reads into unique sequences, merging closely related sequences to remove PCR and sequencing errors. To assign V, D and J gene segments, CDR3 sequences were aligned to IMGT reference sequences. For a sequence to be retained, a match of at least six nucleotides to both a V gene segment and a J gene segment was required. A rearrangement was called productive if the CDR3 had no stop codons and remained in frame with V and J, and every other rearrangement was called non-productive. Following IMGT convention, CDR3 was defined as the stretch from the second conserved V-encoded cysteine to the conserved J-encoded phenylalanine. The earlier analysis of 450 to 750 of the donors excluded any sequence lacking an unambiguous match to a single V gene segment. In an earlier analysis of 587 of the donors, V segments were called functional above 56.7% productive rearrangements and were called segregating when the between-donor standard deviation exceeded 5%. A statistical classification framework was built for diagnosing cytomegalovirus status from the catalog of TCR beta chain sequences. In a later analysis, TCR nucleotide sequences were compared against IMGT/GENE-DB human TR gene sequences so that V and J genes could be assigned. Using the TCRdist pipeline, a later analysis assigned CDR3 sequences along with most-parsimonious VDJ recombination scenarios. A later analysis defined each TCR beta chain by its CDR3 amino acid sequence plus V-gene family, and excluded reads lacking a unique V-gene family. In a later analysis, around 650 highly shared, low-generation-probability nucleotide sequences were removed to address suspected cross-contamination and a sequencing artifact. For each public chain, a later analysis derived a clonal expansion index from normalized ranks of inferred template counts within each repertoire. Generation probabilities in a later analysis came from a VDJ recombination model fitted to out-of-frame rearrangements, and those results were checked against IGoR. In a later analysis, TCR-TCR, TCR-HLA and TCR-CMV co-occurrence was scored with hypergeometric tests, and a repertoire-size bias correction was applied to TCR pairs. A later analysis estimated false discovery rates by permuting HLA or CMV assignments 20 times. A later analysis grouped co-occurring TCRs with DBSCAN, adding TCRdist sequence similarity when clustering within HLA-allele-positive subsets. For co-occurrence clustering, repertoires with fewer than 30,000 or more than 120,000 public chains were excluded, along with roughly five repertoires with anomalous nucleotide sharing. TCRdb's version of the immuneACCESS table is confined to in-frame rearrangements and falls short of the full clone set. An unresolved V gene accounts for under half of the shortfall where checked; the remainder is of unknown origin. V, J and clone size derive from that table, while D and trimming were established from the DNA sequence. This sample has some 120,000 clones in its table, and about 80% of those were observed once. The ten biggest clones cover roughly 10% of the sample.

General findings and caveats noted by the study authors: Roughly uniform sequencing depth across donors was assumed in presence/absence analyses, although this assumption may not hold. Compared with the approximately 670-donor mean, donors in an Asian-associated ancestry cluster had fewer N-insertions in productive TCRs, according to a later genetic analysis. CMV serostatus was the only immune exposure information available for the cohort. Because counts were too low, roughly 18 rarely observed V segments, including chromosome 9 orphons, were left out of the earlier analysis of approximately 580 of the donors. Because HLA typing was missing for some donors at each locus, association tests included only the typed subset. Linkage disequilibrium might explain the correlated functional status among segregating V segments, but an unknown experimental factor could not be excluded. According to the authors, the approach could potentially be generalized to other disease states and immunological phenotypes. In the study, roughly 160 TCR beta chains were listed as associated with cytomegalovirus. In a later analysis, most CMV-associated TCR beta chains were found to appear HLA-restricted, with HLA associations seemingly driven largely by CMV exposure. In a later analysis, HLA-associated TCR beta chains showed more clonal expansion and lower generation probabilities than non-associated chains that were equally common. Because the 87-base-pair reads could not distinguish some IMGT-functional V segments, including TRBV6-2 and TRBV6-3, those segments were excluded. Most TCR sequences were observed very rarely across donors, whereas some public TCRs were present in many individuals. Strong co-occurrence of HLA alleles, especially DR and DQ, made assigning TCR associations to individual alleles difficult. In both the original and validation cohorts, the classifier was reported to diagnose cytomegalovirus status with high specificity and sensitivity. Broadly in line with IMGT annotations, most TCR beta V segments showed up in productive rearrangements about 90% or about 30% of the time in an earlier analysis of under 700 of the donors. In vitro tests confirmed that a few of the cytomegalovirus-associated TCR beta chains recognize cytomegalovirus antigens. Several of the top co-occurrence clusters appeared to be linked to parvovirus B19, influenza, CMV and Epstein-Barr virus, according to a later analysis. In this cohort, only TCR beta chains were sequenced, and detectable features were limited by the absence of alpha or paired-chain data. A further reported finding was that TCR beta sequences accurately predicted the HLA-A and HLA-B alleles for most subjects in the first cohort. In a later analysis, TCR association rates were found to vary across HLA loci, with the most associated TCRs seen for DRB1 alleles and the fewest for HLA-C alleles. A later analysis associated about 17,000 TCR beta sequences with specific HLA alleles at a false discovery rate of 0.05. A later genetic analysis associated a missense DCLRE1C variant with V-gene and J-gene trimming of TCR beta chains, and an independent cohort replicated the association. A group of highly shared sequence variants was considered likely to be a technical artifact of the sequencing pipeline.

This clone was counted only a few times. What antigen it recognizes has not been identified. Base-call qualities are not available, and no considerably larger clone is one nucleotide away. From the cysteine through the phenylalanine, the CDR3 covers 13 amino acids. This entry keeps only the CDR3 DNA: 39 bases, framed from base 1. Germline trimming amounts to 4 bases on V and 3 bases on J, with 3 as the count of junction bases outside the gene matches. The germline V gene (reference sequence) provides CDR1 MNHEY and CDR2 SMNVEV. The cohort consisted of hundreds of healthy bone marrow donors. At the time of sampling, all cohort members were nominally healthy, though unrecorded immune exposures were likely present. The donor was CMV seropositive and was included in the group of some 290 seropositive cohort members. Each donor provided a peripheral blood sample, and peripheral blood mononuclear cells were used for TCR beta sequencing. The Qiagen DNeasy Blood Extraction Kit was used to extract genomic DNA from the blood cell samples.

The sequence was obtained from a woman aged 45-60 years in good health and CMV-seropositive. Sequences were obtained from PBMCs. The chain employs TRBV27 and TRBJ2-7; 7 junctional bases match TRBD1. This receptor carries the CDR3 CASSYRGVYEQYF. The DNA is TGTGCCAGCAGTTACAGGGGAGTCTACGAGCAGTACTTC.